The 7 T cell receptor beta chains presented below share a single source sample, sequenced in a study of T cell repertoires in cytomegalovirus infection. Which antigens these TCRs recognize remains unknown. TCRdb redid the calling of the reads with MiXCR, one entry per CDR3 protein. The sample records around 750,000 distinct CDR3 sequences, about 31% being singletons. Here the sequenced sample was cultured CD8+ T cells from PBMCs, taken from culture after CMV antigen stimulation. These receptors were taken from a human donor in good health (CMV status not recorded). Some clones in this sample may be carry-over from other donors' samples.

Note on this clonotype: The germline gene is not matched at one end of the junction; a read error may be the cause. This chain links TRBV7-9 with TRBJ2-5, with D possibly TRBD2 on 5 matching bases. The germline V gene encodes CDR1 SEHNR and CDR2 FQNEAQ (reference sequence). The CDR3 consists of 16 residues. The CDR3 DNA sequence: TGTGCCGGCAGCTTCCCAGGAGGCGGGCCCCAAGAGACCCAGTACTTC. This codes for CAGSFPGGGPQETQYF.

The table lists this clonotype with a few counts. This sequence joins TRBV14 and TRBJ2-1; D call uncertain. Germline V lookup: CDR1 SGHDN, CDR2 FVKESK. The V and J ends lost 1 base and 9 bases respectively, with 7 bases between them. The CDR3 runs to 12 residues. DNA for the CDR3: TGTGCCAGCAGCCAAGTAGAAGTTGAGCAGTTCTTC. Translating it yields CASSQVEVEQFF.

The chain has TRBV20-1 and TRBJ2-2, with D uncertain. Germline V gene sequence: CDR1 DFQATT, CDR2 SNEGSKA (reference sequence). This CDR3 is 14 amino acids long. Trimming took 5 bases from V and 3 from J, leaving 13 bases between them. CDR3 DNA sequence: TGCAGTGCTTATCCGGGCGCCCACACCGGGGAGCTGTTTTTT. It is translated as CSAYPGAHTGELFF.

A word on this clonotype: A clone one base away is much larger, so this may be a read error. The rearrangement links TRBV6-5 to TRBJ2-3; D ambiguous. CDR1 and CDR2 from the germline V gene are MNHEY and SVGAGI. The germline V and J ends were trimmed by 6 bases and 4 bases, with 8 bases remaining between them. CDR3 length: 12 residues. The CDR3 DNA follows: TGTGCCAGCAGCCACATGCCAGATACGCAGTATTTT. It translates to CASSHMPDTQYF.

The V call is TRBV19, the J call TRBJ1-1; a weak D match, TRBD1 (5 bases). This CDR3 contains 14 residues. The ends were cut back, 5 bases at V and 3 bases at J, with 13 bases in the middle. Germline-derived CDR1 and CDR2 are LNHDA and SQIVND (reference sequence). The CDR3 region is CASSSYGADTEAFF. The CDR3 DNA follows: TGTGCCAGTAGTTCATACGGGGCTGACACTGAAGCTTTCTTT. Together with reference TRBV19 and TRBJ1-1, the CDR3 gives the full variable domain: DGGITQSPKYLFRKEGQNVTLSCEQNLNHDAMYWYRQDPGQGLRLIYYSQIVNDFQKGDIAEGYSVSREKKESFPLTVTSAQKNPTAFYLCASSSYGADTEAFFGQGTRLTVV.

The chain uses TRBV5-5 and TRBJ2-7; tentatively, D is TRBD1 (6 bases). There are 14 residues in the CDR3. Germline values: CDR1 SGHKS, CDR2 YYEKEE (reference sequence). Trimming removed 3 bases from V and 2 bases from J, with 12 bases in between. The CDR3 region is CASSYGQKAYEQYF. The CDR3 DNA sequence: TGTGCCAGCAGCTACGGACAGAAAGCCTACGAGCAGTACTTC. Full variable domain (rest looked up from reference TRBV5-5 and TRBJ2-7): DAGVTQSPTHLIKTRGQQVTLRCSPISGHKSVSWYQQVLGQGPQFIFQYYEKEERGRGNFPDRFSARQFPNYSSELNVNALLLGDSALYLCASSYGQKAYEQYFGPGTRLTVT.

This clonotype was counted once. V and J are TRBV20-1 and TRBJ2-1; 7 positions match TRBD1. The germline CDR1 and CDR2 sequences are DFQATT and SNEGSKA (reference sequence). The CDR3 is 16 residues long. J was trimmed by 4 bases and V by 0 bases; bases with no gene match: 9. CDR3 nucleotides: TGCAGTGCTAGAGATCCGGACAGGCCAGGGTACAATGAGCAGTTCTTC. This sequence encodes CSARDPDRPGYNEQFF.